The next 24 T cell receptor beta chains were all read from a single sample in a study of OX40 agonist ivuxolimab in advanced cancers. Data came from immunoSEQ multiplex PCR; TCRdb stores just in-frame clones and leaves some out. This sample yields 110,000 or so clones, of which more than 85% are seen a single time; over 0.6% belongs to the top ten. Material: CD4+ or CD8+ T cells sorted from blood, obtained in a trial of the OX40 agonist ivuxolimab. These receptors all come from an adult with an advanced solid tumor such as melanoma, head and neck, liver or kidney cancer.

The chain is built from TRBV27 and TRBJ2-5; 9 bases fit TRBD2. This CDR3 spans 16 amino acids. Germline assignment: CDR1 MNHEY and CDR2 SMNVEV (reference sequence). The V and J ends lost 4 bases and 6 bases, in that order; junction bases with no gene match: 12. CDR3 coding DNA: TGTGCCAGCAGTTCCCCCTCCAGCGGGGGGAGAAAGACCCAGTACTTC. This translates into CASSSPSSGGRKTQYF.

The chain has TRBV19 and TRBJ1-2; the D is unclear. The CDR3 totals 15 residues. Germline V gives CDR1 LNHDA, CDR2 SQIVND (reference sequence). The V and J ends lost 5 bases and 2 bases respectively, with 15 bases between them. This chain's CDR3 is CASSQPTAGNYGYTF. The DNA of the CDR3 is TGTGCCAGTAGTCAACCCACGGCGGGGAACTATGGCTACACCTTC. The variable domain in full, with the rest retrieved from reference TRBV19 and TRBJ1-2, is DGGITQSPKYLFRKEGQNVTLSCEQNLNHDAMYWYRQDPGQGLRLIYYSQIVNDFQKGDIAEGYSVSREKKESFPLTVTSAQKNPTAFYLCASSQPTAGNYGYTFGSGTRLTVV.

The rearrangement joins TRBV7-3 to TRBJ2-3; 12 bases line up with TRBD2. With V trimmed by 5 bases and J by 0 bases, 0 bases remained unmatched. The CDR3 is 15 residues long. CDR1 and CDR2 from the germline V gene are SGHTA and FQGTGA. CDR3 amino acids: CASSLAGGSTDTQYF. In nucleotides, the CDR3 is TGTGCCAGCAGCCTAGCGGGGGGGAGCACAGATACGCAGTATTTT.

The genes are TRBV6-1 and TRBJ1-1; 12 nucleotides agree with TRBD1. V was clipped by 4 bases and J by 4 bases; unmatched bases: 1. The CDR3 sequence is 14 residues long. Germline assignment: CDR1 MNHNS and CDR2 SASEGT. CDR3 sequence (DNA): TGTGCCAGCAGTGGGGACAGGGGGCTCACTGAAGCTTTCTTT. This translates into CASSGDRGLTEAFF.

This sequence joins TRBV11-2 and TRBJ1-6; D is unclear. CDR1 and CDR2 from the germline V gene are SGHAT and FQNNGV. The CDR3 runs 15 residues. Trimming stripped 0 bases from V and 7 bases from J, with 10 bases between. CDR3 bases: TGTGCCAGCAGCTTAGAGGGTCTAGAAAATTCACCCCTCCACTTT. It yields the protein CASSLEGLENSPLHF.

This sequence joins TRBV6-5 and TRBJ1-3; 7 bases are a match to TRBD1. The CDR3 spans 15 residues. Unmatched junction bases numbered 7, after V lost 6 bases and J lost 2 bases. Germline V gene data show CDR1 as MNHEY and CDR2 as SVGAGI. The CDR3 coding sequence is TGTGCCAGCAGGAACAGGGGAAACGCTGGAAACACCATATATTTT. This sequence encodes CASRNRGNAGNTIYF.

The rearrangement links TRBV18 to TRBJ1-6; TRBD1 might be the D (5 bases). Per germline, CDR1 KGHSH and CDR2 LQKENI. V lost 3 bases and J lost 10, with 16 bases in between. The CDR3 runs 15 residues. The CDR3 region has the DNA TGTGCCAGCTCACCGGGACTCCTTCAAACCTCACCCCTCCACTTT. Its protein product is CASSPGLLQTSPLHF. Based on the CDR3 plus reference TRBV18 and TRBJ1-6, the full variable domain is NAGVMQNPRHLVRRRGQEARLRCSPMKGHSHVYWYRQLPEEGLKFMVYLQKENIIDESGMPKERFSAEFPKEGPSILRIQQVVRGDSAAYFCASSPGLLQTSPLHFGNGTRLTVT.

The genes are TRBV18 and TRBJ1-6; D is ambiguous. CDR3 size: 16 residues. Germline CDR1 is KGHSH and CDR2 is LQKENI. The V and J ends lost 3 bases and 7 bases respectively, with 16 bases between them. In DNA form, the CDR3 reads TGTGCCAGCTCACCTGTCCTGGATAGACAAAATTCACCCCTCCACTTT. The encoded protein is CASSPVLDRQNSPLHF.

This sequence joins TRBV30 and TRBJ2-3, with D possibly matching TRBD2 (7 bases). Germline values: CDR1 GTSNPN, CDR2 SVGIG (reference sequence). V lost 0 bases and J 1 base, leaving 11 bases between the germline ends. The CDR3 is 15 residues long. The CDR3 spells CAWSVGRGRTDTQYF. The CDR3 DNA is TGTGCCTGGAGTGTAGGGCGGGGGCGCACAGATACGCAGTATTTT.

The CDR3 region is CASSIAGVNTGELFF. The CDR3 region has the DNA TGTGCCAGTAGTATAGCGGGAGTGAACACCGGGGAGCTGTTTTTT. The chain uses TRBV19 and TRBJ2-2; a possible D gene is TRBD2 (6 bases). The CDR3 is 15 residues long. V lost 1 base, J lost 1 base, and 7 bases lay in between. The germline V gene encodes CDR1 LNHDA and CDR2 SQIVND (reference sequence).

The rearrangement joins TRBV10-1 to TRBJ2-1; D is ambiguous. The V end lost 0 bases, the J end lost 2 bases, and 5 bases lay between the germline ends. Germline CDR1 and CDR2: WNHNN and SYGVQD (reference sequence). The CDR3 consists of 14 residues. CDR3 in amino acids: CASSESRPYNEQFF. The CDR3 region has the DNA TGCGCCAGCAGTGAGTCCCGACCCTACAATGAGCAGTTCTTC.

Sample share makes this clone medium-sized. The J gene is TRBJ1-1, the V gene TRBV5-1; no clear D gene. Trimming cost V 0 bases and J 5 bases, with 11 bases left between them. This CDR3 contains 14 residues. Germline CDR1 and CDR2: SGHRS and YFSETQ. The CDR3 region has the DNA TGCGCCAGCAGCTTGGGTGCCTCGGGAACTGAAGCTTTCTTT. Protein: CASSLGASGTEAFF.

The CDR3 DNA follows: TGTGCCAGCAGTTTTCCTGGCTATGGCTACACCTTC. Its translation: CASSFPGYGYTF. The gene calls are TRBV6-5 and TRBJ1-2; D is uncertain. Trimming removed 4 bases at V and 4 bases at J, with 7 bases between. The germline V gene encodes CDR1 MNHEY and CDR2 SVGAGI. This CDR3 has 12 amino acids.

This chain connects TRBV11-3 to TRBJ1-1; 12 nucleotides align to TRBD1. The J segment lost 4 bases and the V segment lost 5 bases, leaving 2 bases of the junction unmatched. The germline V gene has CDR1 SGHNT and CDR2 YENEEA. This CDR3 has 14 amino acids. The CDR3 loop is CASSGTGGGTEAFF. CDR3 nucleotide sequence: TGTGCCAGCAGCGGGACAGGGGGCGGCACTGAAGCTTTCTTT.

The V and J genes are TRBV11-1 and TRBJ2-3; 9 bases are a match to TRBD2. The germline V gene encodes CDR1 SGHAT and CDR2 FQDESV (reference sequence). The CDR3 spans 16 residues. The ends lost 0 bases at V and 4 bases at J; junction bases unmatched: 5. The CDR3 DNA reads TGTGCCAGCAGCTTAGCGCCTAGCGGGAACGCAGATACGCAGTATTTT. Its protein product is CASSLAPSGNADTQYF.

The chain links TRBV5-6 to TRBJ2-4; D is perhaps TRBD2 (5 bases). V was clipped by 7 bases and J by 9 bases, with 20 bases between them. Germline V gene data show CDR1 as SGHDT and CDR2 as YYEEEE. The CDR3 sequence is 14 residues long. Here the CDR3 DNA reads TGTGCCAGCGGCCTGAGGGCGCCCCCGGGCATTCAGTACTTC. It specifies CASGLRAPPGIQYF.

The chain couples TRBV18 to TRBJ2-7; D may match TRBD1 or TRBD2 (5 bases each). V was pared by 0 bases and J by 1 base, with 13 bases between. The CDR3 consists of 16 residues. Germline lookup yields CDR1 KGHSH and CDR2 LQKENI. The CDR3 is CASSPPGTAISYEQYF. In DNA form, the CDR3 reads TGTGCCAGCTCACCACCCGGGACCGCGATTTCCTACGAGCAGTACTTC.

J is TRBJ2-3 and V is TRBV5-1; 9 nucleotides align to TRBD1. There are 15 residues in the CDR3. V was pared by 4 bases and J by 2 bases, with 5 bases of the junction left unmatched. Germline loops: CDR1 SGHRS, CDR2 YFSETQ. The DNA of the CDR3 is TGCGCCAGCAGCGGTCGGACAGGGGTCACAGATACGCAGTATTTT. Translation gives CASSGRTGVTDTQYF.

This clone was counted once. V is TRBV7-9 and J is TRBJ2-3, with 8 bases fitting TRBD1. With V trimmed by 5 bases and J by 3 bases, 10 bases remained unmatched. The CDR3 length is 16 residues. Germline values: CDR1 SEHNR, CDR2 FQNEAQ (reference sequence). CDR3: CASSHRTGRMTDTQYF. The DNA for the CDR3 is TGTGCCAGCAGCCATAGGACAGGGAGAATGACAGATACGCAGTATTTT.

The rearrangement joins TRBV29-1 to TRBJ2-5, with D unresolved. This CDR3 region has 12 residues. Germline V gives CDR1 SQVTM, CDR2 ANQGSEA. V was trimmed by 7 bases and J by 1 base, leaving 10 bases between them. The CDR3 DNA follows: TGCAGCGCCGCTCCGCCCCAAGAGACCCAGTACTTC. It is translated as CSAAPPQETQYF.

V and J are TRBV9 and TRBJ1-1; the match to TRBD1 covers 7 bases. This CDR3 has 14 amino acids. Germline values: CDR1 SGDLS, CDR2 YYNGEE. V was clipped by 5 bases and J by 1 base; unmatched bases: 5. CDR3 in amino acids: CASSDRDRNTEAFF. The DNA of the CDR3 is TGTGCCAGCAGTGACAGGGATCGGAACACTGAAGCTTTCTTT.

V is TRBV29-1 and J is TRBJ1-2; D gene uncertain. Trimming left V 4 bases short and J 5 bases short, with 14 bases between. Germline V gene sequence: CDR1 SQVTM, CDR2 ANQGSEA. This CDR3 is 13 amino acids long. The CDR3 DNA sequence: TGCAGCGTTGTTGGGCAGTGGCCTTATGGCTACACCTTC. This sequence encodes CSVVGQWPYGYTF.

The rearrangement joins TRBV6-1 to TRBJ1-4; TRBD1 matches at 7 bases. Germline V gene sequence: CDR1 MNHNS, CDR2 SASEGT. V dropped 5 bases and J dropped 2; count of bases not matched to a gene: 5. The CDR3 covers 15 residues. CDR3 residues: CASSSIRGTNEKLFF. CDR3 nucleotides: TGTGCCAGCAGTTCAATCAGGGGGACTAATGAAAAACTGTTTTTT.

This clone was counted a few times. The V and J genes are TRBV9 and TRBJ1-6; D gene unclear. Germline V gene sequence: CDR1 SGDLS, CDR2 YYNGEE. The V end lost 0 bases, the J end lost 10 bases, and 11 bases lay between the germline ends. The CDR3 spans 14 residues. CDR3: CASSVGAEISPLHF. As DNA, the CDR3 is TGTGCCAGCAGCGTAGGGGCAGAAATATCACCCCTCCACTTT.